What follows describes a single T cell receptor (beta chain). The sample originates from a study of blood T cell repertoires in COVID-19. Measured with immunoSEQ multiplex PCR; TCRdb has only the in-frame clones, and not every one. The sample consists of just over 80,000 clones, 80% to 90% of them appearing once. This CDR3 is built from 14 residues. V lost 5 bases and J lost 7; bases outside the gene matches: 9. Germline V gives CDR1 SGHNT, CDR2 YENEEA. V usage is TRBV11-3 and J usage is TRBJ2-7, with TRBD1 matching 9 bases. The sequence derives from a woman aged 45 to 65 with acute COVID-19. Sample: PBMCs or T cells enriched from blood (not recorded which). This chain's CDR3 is CASSPGQGLREQYF. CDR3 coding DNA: TGTGCCAGCAGCCCTGGACAGGGGCTGCGAGAGCAGTACTTC.